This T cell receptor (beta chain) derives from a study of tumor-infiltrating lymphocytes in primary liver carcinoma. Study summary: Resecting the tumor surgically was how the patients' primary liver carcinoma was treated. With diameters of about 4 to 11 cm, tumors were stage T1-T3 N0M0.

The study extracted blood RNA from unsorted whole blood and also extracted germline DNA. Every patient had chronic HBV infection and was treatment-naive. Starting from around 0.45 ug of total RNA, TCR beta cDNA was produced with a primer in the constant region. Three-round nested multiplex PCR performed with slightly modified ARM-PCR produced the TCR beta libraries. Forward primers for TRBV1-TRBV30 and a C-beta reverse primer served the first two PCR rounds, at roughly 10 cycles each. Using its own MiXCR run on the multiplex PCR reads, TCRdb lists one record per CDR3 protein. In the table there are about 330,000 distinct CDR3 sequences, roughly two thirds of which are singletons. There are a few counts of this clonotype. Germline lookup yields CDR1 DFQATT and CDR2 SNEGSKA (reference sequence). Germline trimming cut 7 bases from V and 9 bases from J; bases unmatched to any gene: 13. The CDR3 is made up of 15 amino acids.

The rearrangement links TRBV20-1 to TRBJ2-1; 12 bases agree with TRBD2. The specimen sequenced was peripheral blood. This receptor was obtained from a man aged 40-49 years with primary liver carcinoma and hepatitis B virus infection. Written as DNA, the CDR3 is TGCAGTGTGAAAAGGCCGACTAGCGGGGGTAGTGAGCAGTTCTTC. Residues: CSVKRPTSGGSEQFF.